This TCR beta chain was observed in a study of blood T cell repertoires in COVID-19. Overall study context: T cells, B-cell-depleted T cells, or PBMCs supplied cDNA or gDNA.

Here immunoSEQ multiplex PCR was the method, and the copy in TCRdb shows in-frame clones only, minus some. The profile shows approximately 110,000 clones, around nine tenths of them singletons. V shed 4 bases and J 1 base; nucleotides not matched to a gene: 2. The CDR3 loop spans 15 amino acids. Germline CDR1 is LNHDA and CDR2 is SQIVND (reference sequence). This clonotype originated in a woman in her seventies who had recovered from COVID-19. This chain links TRBV19 with TRBJ2-3; 10 nucleotides line up with TRBD2. The sample comprised peripheral blood. DNA for the CDR3: TGTGCCAGTAGTAAGCGGGAGGGCGGCACAGATACGCAGTATTTT. Translating gives CASSKREGGTDTQYF.